The 4 T cell receptor beta chains presented below share a single source sample, sequenced in a study of spatial heterogeneity in lung cancer. TCRdb re-derived calls from the 5' RACE reads in MiXCR, one entry per CDR3 protein. The table records over 25,000 distinct CDR3 sequences, more than 8% of them present only once. Time point noted: sample taken at primary tumor resection. Tumor, nontumor lung or frozen PBMC supplied whole RNA that was sequenced unsorted. This specimen consisted of PBMCs, obtained at surgery. The receptors were gathered from a female donor with early-stage non-small cell lung cancer.

This clonotype has only a few counts. The chain carries TRBV7-9 and TRBJ2-5; D not certain. Trimming left V 1 base short and J 7 bases short, with 10 bases between. In germline, CDR1 is SEHNR, CDR2 FQNEAQ (reference sequence). This CDR3 has 13 amino acids. The CDR3 sequence: CASSLVDIGTQYF. The CDR3 DNA reads as TGTGCCAGCAGCTTAGTAGATATCGGGACCCAGTACTTC.

V and J are TRBV23-1 and TRBJ2-7; 10 bases agree with TRBD2. TRBV23-1 is recorded as an ORF, its role being uncertain. The trim removed 7 bases at V and 3 bases at J, leaving 15 bases unmatched. CDR3 size: 17 residues. Here the CDR3 DNA reads TGCGCCAGCACCCAGGGCCGTCTAGCGGGAGACAACTACGAGCAGTACGTC. Translating gives CASTQGRLAGDNYEQYV.

The V and J genes are TRBV11-3 and TRBJ2-5, with D hard to call. V was cut by 1 base and J by 1 base, with 4 bases left in between. CDR3 length: 13 amino acids. Looked up from germline, CDR1 is SGHNT and CDR2 is YENEEA. CDR3 DNA sequence: TGTGCCAGCAGCTTAGGCCCCCAAGAGACCCAGTACTTC. Protein sequence: CASSLGPQETQYF.

This clonotype has ten or more counts. The J gene is TRBJ2-1, the V gene TRBV7-9, with 8 nucleotides matching TRBD2. Unmatched junction bases numbered 18, after V lost 4 bases and J lost 10 bases. Germline V gene data show CDR1 as SEHNR and CDR2 as FQNEAQ (reference sequence). This CDR3 has 17 amino acids. CDR3 loop: CASSSPRILAGSWEQFF. The CDR3 DNA is TGTGCCAGCAGCTCCCCCCGGATCTTAGCGGGGTCCTGGGAGCAGTTCTTC. The entire variable domain, with the rest obtained from reference TRBV7-9 and TRBJ2-1, is as follows: DTGVSQNPRHKITKRGQNVTFRCDPISEHNRLYWYRQTLGQGPEFLTYFQNEAQLEKSRLLSDRFSAERPKGSFSTLEIQRTEQGDSAMYLCASSSPRILAGSWEQFFGPGTRLTVL.